These 11 T cell receptor beta chains share one sample of origin, sequenced in a study of metastatic and nonmetastatic thyroid tumors. From the PCR reads, TCRdb re-called clones with MiXCR. The sample includes approximately 15,000 clones, 3.5% to 4.5% of them seen just once. All patients were treatment-naive before thyroid surgery. Material: tumor tissue. These receptors were taken from a female donor with papillary thyroid cancer or a benign thyroid nodule (not recorded which). Some clones in this sample may be carry-over from other donors' samples.

This clone is classed as large. The chain combines TRBV19 with TRBJ2-7; TRBD1 matches 7 bases. This CDR3 region has 14 residues. Germline V CDR1 and CDR2: LNHDA, SQIVND (reference sequence). V lost 5 bases, J lost 0 bases, and 4 bases stayed unmatched. The DNA of the CDR3 is TGTGCCAGTAGTCCGAGACAGGGCTCCTACGAGCAGTACTTC. Encoded protein: CASSPRQGSYEQYF.

This chain uses TRBV12-3 or TRBV12-4 with TRBJ2-2; D is unresolved. The ends were cut back, 3 bases at V and 2 bases at J, with 7 bases in the middle. The CDR3 spans 14 residues. CDR3 nucleotides: TGTGCCAGCAGTTTTAACACCAACACCGGGGAGCTGTTTTTT. This sequence encodes CASSFNTNTGELFF.

Ten or more counts support this clone. The V and J genes are TRBV18 and TRBJ1-4; D gene unclear. The CDR3 loop spans 14 amino acids. Germline V gene sequence: CDR1 KGHSH, CDR2 LQKENI. V lost 4 bases and J 3 bases, leaving 9 bases between the germline ends. The chain's CDR3 is CASSRTAANEKLFF. The CDR3, as DNA: TGTGCCAGCTCACGGACGGCAGCTAATGAAAAACTGTTTTTT.

The chain joins TRBV6-1 to TRBJ2-7; perhaps TRBD1 as D (5 bases). Per the germline V gene, CDR1 is MNHNS and CDR2 is SASEGT. The CDR3 runs to 14 residues. The V and J ends lost 2 bases and 7 bases respectively, with 15 bases between them. In DNA, the CDR3 is TGTGCCAGCAGTGAACCCGCCACAGGTGGGGAGCAGTACTTC. This encodes CASSEPATGGEQYF.

CDR3: CASSLLGAGSTEAFF. The CDR3 DNA reads TGTGCCAGCAGCTTATTGGGGGCTGGCAGCACTGAAGCTTTCTTT. The chain joins TRBV11-2 to TRBJ1-1, with a weak D call TRBD1 (6 bases). The CDR3 runs to 15 residues. The V gene's germline CDR1 is SGHAT and CDR2 FQNNGV. The germline V and J ends were trimmed by 2 bases and 4 bases, with 14 bases remaining between them.

This clone was seen at least ten times. The identical CDR3 is also encoded by other nucleotide sequences in the sample. The CDR3 DNA follows: TGTGCCAGCGGCGGCAGCTATGGCTACACCTTC. Encoded protein: CASGGSYGYTF. The genes are TRBV6-1 and TRBJ1-2, with D uncertain. This CDR3 has 11 amino acids. From germline, CDR1 is MNHNS and CDR2 SASEGT. Trimming took off 8 bases at V and 4 bases at J, with 8 bases between the two ends.

This clone appeared a few times. The J gene is TRBJ1-5, the V gene TRBV6-9; a possible D gene is TRBD1 (5 bases). The germline V gene encodes CDR1 MNHGY and CDR2 SVAAGI. V was pared by 3 bases and J by 2 bases, with 17 bases between. This CDR3 is 17 amino acids long. CDR3 sequence: CASSYAGGIRRNQPQHF. The CDR3 bases are TGTGCCAGCAGTTACGCGGGGGGGATCAGGCGCAATCAGCCCCAGCATTTT.

The V and J genes are TRBV30 and TRBJ2-3, with TRBD2 identical over 12 bases. Germline-derived CDR1 and CDR2 are GTSNPN and SVGIG (reference sequence). This CDR3 is built from 15 residues. J gave up 3 bases and V 1 base, and 2 bases lay outside the gene matches. CDR3 sequence (DNA): TGTGCCTGGAGTGAACTAGCGGGAGGTACAGATACGCAGTATTTT. It yields the protein CAWSELAGGTDTQYF.

This clone is termed medium-sized. The chain recombines TRBV28 with TRBJ1-5, with D perhaps matching TRBD1 (6 bases). Germline V gene lookup returns CDR1 MDHEN and CDR2 SYDVKM. V was pared by 5 bases and J by 2 bases, with 13 bases between. This CDR3 region has 15 residues. CDR3 nucleotides: TGTGCCAGCAGTACAACTCGACAGGGCAATCAGCCCCAGCATTTT. Its protein product is CASSTTRQGNQPQHF.

This chain uses TRBV19 with TRBJ2-3, with 10 bases that match TRBD2. Germline V gene lookup returns CDR1 LNHDA and CDR2 SQIVND (reference sequence). The CDR3 runs to 15 residues. V gave up 4 bases and J gave up 6 bases; unmatched junction bases: 7. The CDR3 reads CASSKASGGFDTQYF. The CDR3 DNA reads TGTGCCAGTAGTAAAGCTAGCGGGGGATTTGATACGCAGTATTTT.

The rearrangement joins TRBV20-1 to TRBJ2-6, with D hard to call. The CDR3 length is 15 residues. CDR1 and CDR2 (germline): DFQATT, SNEGSKA (reference sequence). Trimming took off 3 bases at V and 2 bases at J, with 11 bases between the two ends. The CDR3 region has the DNA TGCAGTGCTAGCGGGCTGGCGACTGGGGCCAACGTCCTGACTTTC. This sequence encodes CSASGLATGANVLTF.